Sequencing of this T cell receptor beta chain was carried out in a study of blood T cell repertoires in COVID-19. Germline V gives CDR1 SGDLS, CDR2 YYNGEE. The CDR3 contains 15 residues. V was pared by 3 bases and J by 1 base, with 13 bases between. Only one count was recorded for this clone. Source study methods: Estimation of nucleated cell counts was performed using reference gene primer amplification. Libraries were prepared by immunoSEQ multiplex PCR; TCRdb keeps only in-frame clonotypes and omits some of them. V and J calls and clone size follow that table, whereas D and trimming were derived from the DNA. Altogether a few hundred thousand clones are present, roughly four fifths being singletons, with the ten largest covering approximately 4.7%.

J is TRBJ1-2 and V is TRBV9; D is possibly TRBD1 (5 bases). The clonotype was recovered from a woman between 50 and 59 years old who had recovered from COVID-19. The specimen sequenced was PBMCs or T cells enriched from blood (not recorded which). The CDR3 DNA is TGTGCCAGCAGCGCCCAGGGACTACTTAACTATGGCTACACCTTC. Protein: CASSAQGLLNYGYTF. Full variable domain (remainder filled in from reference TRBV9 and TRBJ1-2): DSGVTQTPKHLITATGQRVTLRCSPRSGDLSVYWYQQSLDQGLQFLIQYYNGEERAKGNILERFSAQQFPDLHSELNLSSLELGDSALYFCASSAQGLLNYGYTFGSGTRLTVV.